These 27 T cell receptor beta chains were sequenced from one sample in a study of identical twins. MiXCR, applied by TCRdb to the 5' RACE reads, yields one record per CDR3 protein. The sample comprises 350,000 to 450,000 distinct CDR3 sequences, roughly 18% of which are singletons, and roughly 12% rests with the top ten. The sequencing input was naive T cells sorted from blood. Source of these receptors: a man aged 50 to 59 in good health.

This chain joins TRBV20-1 and TRBJ2-7; D may be TRBD1 or TRBD2 (5 bases each). V lost 6 bases, J lost 0 bases, and 12 bases lay in between. The CDR3 runs to 13 residues. Germline loops: CDR1 DFQATT, CDR2 SNEGSKA (reference sequence). CDR3 bases: TGCAGTGCCAGCCAGGGAGTCTCCTACGAGCAGTACTTC. Translating gives CSASQGVSYEQYF.

This clonotype was seen many times. V usage is TRBV21-1 and J usage is TRBJ1-5; no DNA check was done on the table's D call, TRBD1. TRBV21-1 is recorded as a pseudogene. This CDR3 region has 17 residues. DNA of the CDR3: TGTGCCAGCAGCGGCCGACAGGGGACTAATAGCAATCAGCCCCAGCATTTT. Translating gives CASSGRQGTNSNQPQHF.

This clonotype was recorded a few times. The chain is built from TRBV5-6 and TRBJ1-2; D possibly corresponds to TRBD1 (5 bases). CDR1 and CDR2 (germline): SGHDT, YYEEEE. The CDR3 is made up of 13 amino acids. The V and J ends lost 4 bases and 6 bases respectively, with 13 bases between them. CDR3 amino acids: CASSPGTNHGYTF. In DNA, the CDR3 is TGTGCCAGCAGCCCCGGGACGAACCATGGCTACACCTTC.

This clonotype has a count of ten or more. The chain recombines TRBV12-3 or TRBV12-4 with TRBJ2-4; D is possibly TRBD1 or TRBD2 (6 bases each). This CDR3 is 17 amino acids long. Trimming left V 5 bases short and J 0 bases short, with 17 bases between. The CDR3 spells CASSLTGGPLAKNIQYF. The CDR3 DNA reads as TGTGCCAGCAGTCTCACTGGGGGGCCTCTAGCCAAAAACATTCAGTACTTC.

This clonotype was picked up many times. This chain joins TRBV20-1 and TRBJ2-1; perhaps TRBD2 as D (5 bases). Trimming pared 0 bases from V and 7 bases from J, leaving 16 bases between. Germline V gene sequence: CDR1 DFQATT, CDR2 SNEGSKA (reference sequence). CDR3 length: 15 residues. The CDR3 protein is CSARDVQSGRNEQFF. CDR3 DNA: TGCAGTGCTAGAGATGTTCAGAGCGGACGGAATGAGCAGTTCTTC.

The genes are TRBV19 and TRBJ2-1; 9 nucleotides match TRBD1. The CDR3 consists of 15 residues. Germline V gene lookup returns CDR1 LNHDA and CDR2 SQIVND (reference sequence). Germline trimming cut 4 bases from V and 3 bases from J; bases unmatched to any gene: 4. The CDR3 region is CASSKQGAIYNEQFF. The CDR3 DNA is TGTGCCAGTAGTAAACAGGGGGCAATCTACAATGAGCAGTTCTTC.

The genes are TRBV12-3 or TRBV12-4 and TRBJ1-1; 7 positions match TRBD1. This CDR3 has 11 amino acids. J was trimmed by 10 bases and V by 6 bases; bases with no gene match: 5. CDR3 nucleotides: TGTGCCAGCAGAGGGACAGTACCAGCTTTCTTT. As protein: CASRGTVPAFF.

The CDR3 DNA sequence: TGCAGTGCAACGGGACTCAGCAATCAGCCCCAGCATTTT. It encodes CSATGLSNQPQHF. The rearrangement uses TRBV20-1 and TRBJ1-5; D is perhaps TRBD1 (5 bases). This CDR3 region has 13 residues. V dropped 6 bases and J dropped 1 base, with 10 bases sitting between them. The germline V gene has CDR1 DFQATT and CDR2 SNEGSKA (reference sequence).

This clonotype was seen more than once but under ten times. V and J are TRBV6-5 and TRBJ2-1; 15 bases align to TRBD2. This CDR3 region has 18 residues. Unmatched junction bases numbered 4, after V lost 4 bases and J lost 0 bases. The germline V gene encodes CDR1 MNHEY and CDR2 SVGAGI. The CDR3 spells CASSFGTSGRSSYNEQFF. The CDR3 DNA follows: TGTGCCAGCAGTTTTGGGACTAGCGGGAGGAGCTCCTACAATGAGCAGTTCTTC.

A remark on this clonotype: Given a much more abundant clone one base away, this may be a read error. The chain links TRBV29-1 to TRBJ1-2, with D possibly TRBD1 on 6 matching bases. The germline V gene encodes CDR1 SQVTM and CDR2 ANQGSEA. The CDR3 is 13 residues long. CDR3 region: CSAMDGGHYGYPF. The CDR3 region has the DNA TGCAGCGCCATGGACGGGGGGCACTATGGCTACCCCTTC.

The genes are TRBV4-3 and TRBJ2-7; D unclear. V dropped 0 bases and J dropped 0 bases, with 9 bases sitting between them. There are 15 residues in the CDR3. The germline gives CDR1 LGHNA, CDR2 YSLEER. DNA for the CDR3: TGCGCCAGCAGCCAAGAAGGAATGAGCTCCTACGAGCAGTACTTC. It encodes CASSQEGMSSYEQYF.

The rearrangement links TRBV3-1 to TRBJ1-1; 10 bases map to TRBD1. Germline CDR1 reads LGHDT; CDR2 reads YNNKEL (reference sequence). The CDR3 has 13 residues. Losses at the gene ends were 0 bases for V and 12 bases for J; bases not matched to a gene: 4. The CDR3 DNA follows: TGTGCCAGCAGCCAAGACGTGGGACAGGGGCCTTTCTTT. Its protein product is CASSQDVGQGPFF.

This clonotype was found many times. The chain is built from TRBV29-1 and TRBJ2-7; D gene uncertain. V dropped 7 bases and J dropped 4 bases, with 8 bases sitting between them. This CDR3 spans 10 amino acids. CDR1 is SQVTM, CDR2 ANQGSEA, per germline. The chain's CDR3 is CSAVDYEQYF. CDR3 DNA: TGCAGCGCCGTAGATTACGAGCAGTACTTC.

This chain joins TRBV7-2 and TRBJ2-1, with D possibly being TRBD1 or TRBD2 (5 bases each). The CDR3 contains 15 residues. CDR1 and CDR2 (germline): SGHTA, FQGNSA. V gave up 1 base and J gave up 5 bases, with 12 bases separating them. CDR3 loop: CASSLGGRQHNEQFF. CDR3 sequence (DNA): TGTGCCAGCAGCTTAGGAGGGCGACAGCACAATGAGCAGTTCTTC.

The V gene is TRBV7-2, the J gene TRBJ2-3, with 8 bases aligning to TRBD1. This CDR3 contains 15 residues. CDR1 and CDR2 from the germline V gene are SGHTA and FQGNSA. With 5 bases clipped from V and 0 bases from J, the junction kept 4 bases outside the gene matches. This CDR3 reads CASSINRGSTDTQYF. CDR3 coding DNA: TGTGCCAGCAGCATCAACAGGGGGAGCACAGATACGCAGTATTTT.

The V gene is TRBV20-1, the J gene TRBJ2-1; 10 positions agree with TRBD2. J gave up 6 bases and V 3 bases, and 11 bases lay outside the gene matches. Germline CDR1 reads DFQATT; CDR2 reads SNEGSKA (reference sequence). The CDR3 is 16 residues long. This chain's CDR3 is CSARSPSSGRGNEQFF. CDR3 coding DNA: TGCAGTGCTAGGTCACCATCTAGCGGGAGAGGCAATGAGCAGTTCTTC.

V gene TRBV20-1 combines with J gene TRBJ2-3; 9 bases line up with TRBD2. This CDR3 contains 22 residues. Germline-derived CDR1 and CDR2 are DFQATT and SNEGSKA (reference sequence). With V trimmed by 0 bases and J by 3 bases, 25 bases remained unmatched. The CDR3 DNA is TGCAGTGCTAGAGATCTGCAGTCCATCAGCGGGGGGCCGGCATCGAGGACAGATACGCAGTATTTT. Translated: CSARDLQSISGGPASRTDTQYF.

This clonotype was picked up many times. The rearrangement uses TRBV6-6 and TRBJ1-1; D unclear. Germline V gives CDR1 MNHNY, CDR2 SVGAGI (reference sequence). This CDR3 is built from 13 residues. Deletions cut 2 bases from V and 1 base from J, with 5 bases between. For the CDR3, the DNA is TGTGCCAGCAGTTACGGGTCGAACACTGAAGCTTTCTTT. Translated: CASSYGSNTEAFF.

V is TRBV5-1 and J is TRBJ2-1; tentative D call: TRBD2 (6 bases). The CDR3 runs to 15 residues. The germline V and J ends were trimmed by 0 bases and 7 bases, with 14 bases remaining between them. Looked up from germline, CDR1 is SGHRS and CDR2 is YFSETQ. In nucleotides, the CDR3 is TGCGCCAGCAGCTTGGACGGAGGGCTCTATAATGAGCAGTTCTTC. It translates to CASSLDGGLYNEQFF.

This clonotype was detected many times. This sequence joins TRBV20-1 and TRBJ2-7; D is possibly TRBD1 or TRBD2 (6 bases each). This CDR3 has 14 residues. Between the trimmed V and J ends, which lost 5 bases and 3 bases, there was a span of 17 bases. Germline CDR1 is DFQATT and CDR2 is SNEGSKA (reference sequence). The CDR3 reads CSAPNVRGHYEQYF. DNA of the CDR3: TGCAGTGCTCCCAACGTCCGGGGGCACTACGAGCAGTACTTC.

V is TRBV9 and J is TRBJ2-5, with TRBD2 matching 7 bases. This CDR3 region has 16 residues. With V trimmed by 0 bases and J by 0 bases, 5 bases remained unmatched. CDR1 SGDLS and CDR2 YYNGEE come from the germline V gene. The CDR3, as DNA: TGTGCCAGCAGCGTAGGCGGTAGCGGGTACCAAGAGACCCAGTACTTC. Translation: CASSVGGSGYQETQYF.

The chain couples TRBV3-1 to TRBJ1-2; D is perhaps TRBD1 (5 bases). Germline CDR1 and CDR2: LGHDT and YNNKEL (reference sequence). With 4 bases removed from V and 4 bases from J, the gap between germline ends came to 13 bases. The CDR3 sequence is 14 residues long. The CDR3 region has the DNA TGTGCCAGCAGCCCCCGGAGACAGACCTATGGCTACACCTTC. Amino acid sequence: CASSPRRQTYGYTF.

The J gene is TRBJ2-7, the V gene TRBV28, with TRBD2 matching 7 bases. Looked up from germline, CDR1 is MDHEN and CDR2 is SYDVKM. V trimming: 2 bases; J trimming: 0 bases; junction bases outside the gene matches: 4. The CDR3 runs to 15 residues. DNA of the CDR3: TGTGCCAGCAGTTTAACGGGACTATACTCCTACGAGCAGTACTTC. Translating it yields CASSLTGLYSYEQYF.

The V call is TRBV7-9, the J call TRBJ2-4, with D perhaps TRBD1 or TRBD2 (6 bases each). The germline V and J ends were trimmed by 5 bases and 9 bases, with 23 bases remaining between them. Germline CDR1 SEHNR, CDR2 FQNEAQ (reference sequence). This CDR3 is 16 amino acids long. The CDR3, as DNA: TGTGCCAGCAGCCATGAGGGGGGCGGTCAGAGAGGCATTCAGTACTTC. Translation gives CASSHEGGGQRGIQYF. The whole variable domain, filled in from reference TRBV7-9 and TRBJ2-4, reads DTGVSQNPRHKITKRGQNVTFRCDPISEHNRLYWYRQTLGQGPEFLTYFQNEAQLEKSRLLSDRFSAERPKGSFSTLEIQRTEQGDSAMYLCASSHEGGGQRGIQYFGAGTRLSVL.

The chain joins TRBV2 to TRBJ2-7; D possibly corresponds to TRBD1 (5 bases). Germline loops: CDR1 SNHLY, CDR2 FYNNEI. Trimming took 2 bases from V and 0 from J, leaving 8 bases between them. The CDR3 is 14 residues long. CDR3 nucleotide sequence: TGTGCCAGCAGTGAAAAGGGGTTCTCCTACGAGCAGTACTTC. Translation gives CASSEKGFSYEQYF.

The gene calls are TRBV5-1 and TRBJ2-3; TRBD2 is a possible D gene (6 bases). This CDR3 region has 15 residues. V dropped 6 bases and J dropped 0 bases, with 14 bases sitting between them. CDR1 and CDR2 from the germline V gene are SGHRS and YFSETQ. CDR3 nucleotides: TGCGCCAGCATCCCTGGGGGGACTAGCACAGATACGCAGTATTTT. It translates to CASIPGGTSTDTQYF. Together with reference TRBV5-1 and TRBJ2-3, the CDR3 gives the full variable domain: KAGVTQTPRYLIKTRGQQVTLSCSPISGHRSVSWYQQTPGQGLQFLFEYFSETQRNKGNFPGRFSGRQFSNSRSEMNVSTLELGDSALYLCASIPGGTSTDTQYFGPGTRLTVL.

This clonotype has a count of ten or more. V gene TRBV12-3 or TRBV12-4 combines with J gene TRBJ2-1, with 12 bases aligning to TRBD2. The CDR3 is made up of 16 amino acids. J was trimmed by 7 bases and V by 6 bases; bases with no gene match: 10. CDR3 sequence reads: CASRYQGLAGLNEQFF. DNA for the CDR3: TGTGCCAGCAGATACCAAGGACTAGCGGGGTTGAATGAGCAGTTCTTC.